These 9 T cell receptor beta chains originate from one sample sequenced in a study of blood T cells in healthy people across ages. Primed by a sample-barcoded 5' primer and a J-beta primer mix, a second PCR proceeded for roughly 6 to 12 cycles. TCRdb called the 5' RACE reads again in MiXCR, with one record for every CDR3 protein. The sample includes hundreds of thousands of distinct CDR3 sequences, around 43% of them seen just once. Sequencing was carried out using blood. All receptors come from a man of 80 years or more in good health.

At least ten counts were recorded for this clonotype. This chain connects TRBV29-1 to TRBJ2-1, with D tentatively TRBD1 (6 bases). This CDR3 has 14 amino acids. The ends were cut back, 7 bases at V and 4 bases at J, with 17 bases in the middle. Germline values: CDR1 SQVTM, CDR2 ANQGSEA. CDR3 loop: CSAATGIMYNEQFF. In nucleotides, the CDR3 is TGCAGCGCGGCGACAGGTATTATGTACAATGAGCAGTTCTTC.

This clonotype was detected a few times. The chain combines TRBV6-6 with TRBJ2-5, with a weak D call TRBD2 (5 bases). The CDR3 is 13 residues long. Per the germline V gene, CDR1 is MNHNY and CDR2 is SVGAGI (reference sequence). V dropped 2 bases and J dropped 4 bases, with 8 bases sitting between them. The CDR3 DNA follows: TGTGCCAGCAGTTACGCCGGAGGAGAGACCCAGTACTTC. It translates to CASSYAGGETQYF.

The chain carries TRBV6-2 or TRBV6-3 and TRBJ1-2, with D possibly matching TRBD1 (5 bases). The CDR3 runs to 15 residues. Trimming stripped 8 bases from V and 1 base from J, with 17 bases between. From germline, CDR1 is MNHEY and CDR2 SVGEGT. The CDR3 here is CASSPGPTVNYGYTF. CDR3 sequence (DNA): TGTGCCAGCTCTCCCGGCCCGACAGTTAACTATGGCTACACCTTC.

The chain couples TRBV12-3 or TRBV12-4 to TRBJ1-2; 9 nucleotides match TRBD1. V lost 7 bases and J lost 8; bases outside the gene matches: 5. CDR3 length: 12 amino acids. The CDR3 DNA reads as TGTGCCAGCAACAGGGGGCCTAGCGGCTACACCTTC. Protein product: CASNRGPSGYTF.

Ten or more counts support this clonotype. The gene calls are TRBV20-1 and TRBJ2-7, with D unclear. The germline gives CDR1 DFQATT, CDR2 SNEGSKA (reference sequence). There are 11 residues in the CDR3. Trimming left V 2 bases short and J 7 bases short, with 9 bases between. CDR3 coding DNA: TGCAGTGCTAGACTAATAGGGGAGCAGTACTTC. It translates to CSARLIGEQYF.

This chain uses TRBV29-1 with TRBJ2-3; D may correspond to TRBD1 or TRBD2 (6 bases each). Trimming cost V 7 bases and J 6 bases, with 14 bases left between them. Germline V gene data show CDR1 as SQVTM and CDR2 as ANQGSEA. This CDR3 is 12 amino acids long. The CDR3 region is CSERIGGDTQYF. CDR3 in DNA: TGCAGCGAAAGGATAGGGGGGGATACGCAGTATTTT.

The CDR3 sequence is CASSVLGSYGYTF. In nucleotides, the CDR3 is TGTGCCAGCAGTGTATTAGGATCCTATGGCTACACCTTC. The V gene is TRBV12-3 or TRBV12-4, the J gene TRBJ1-2; D call uncertain. Trimming took off 5 bases at V and 4 bases at J, with 11 bases between the two ends. CDR3 length: 13 amino acids.

In nucleotides, the CDR3 is TGTGCCAGCAGCTTAGCGACCCCCGTGGTGGCTTTCTTT. Translation: CASSLATPVVAFF. This rearrangement joins TRBV7-8 to TRBJ1-1; D unclear. Trimming cost V 0 bases and J 11 bases, with 13 bases left between them. The CDR3 is made up of 13 amino acids. Germline-derived CDR1 and CDR2 are SGHVS and FQNEAQ. The entire variable domain, with the rest obtained from reference TRBV7-8 and TRBJ1-1, is as follows: GAGVSQSPRYKVAKRGQDVALRCDPISGHVSLFWYQQALGQGPEFLTYFQNEAQLDKSGLPSDRFFAERPEGSVSTLKIQRTQQEDSAVYLCASSLATPVVAFFGQGTRLTVV.

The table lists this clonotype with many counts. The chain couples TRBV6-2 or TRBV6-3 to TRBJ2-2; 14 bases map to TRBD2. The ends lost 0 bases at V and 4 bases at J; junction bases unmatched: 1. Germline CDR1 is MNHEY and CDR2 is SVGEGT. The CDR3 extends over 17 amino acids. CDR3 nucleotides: TGTGCCAGCAGTTACTCCGGACTAGCGGGAGGCACCGGGGAGCTGTTTTTT. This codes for CASSYSGLAGGTGELFF.